What follows are 13 T cell receptor beta chains derived from one specimen sequenced in a study of monozygotic twins with cystic fibrosis. Clones were read by immunoSEQ multiplex PCR, and TCRdb kept only the in-frame ones, dropping some. The sample gives 25,000 to 30,000 clones, about nine tenths of which show up once; about 0.54% is in the top ten. The source material was blood. The source is a girl aged 2-10 years with cystic fibrosis.

The J gene is TRBJ2-2, the V gene TRBV5-1; 10 bases map to TRBD2. This CDR3 comprises 16 residues. The germline V gene has CDR1 SGHRS and CDR2 YFSETQ. J lost 4 bases, V lost 4 bases, and 7 bases had no gene match. The CDR3: CASSRDSGGSTGELFF. CDR3 nucleotide sequence: TGCGCCAGCAGCCGTGATAGCGGGGGGAGCACCGGGGAGCTGTTTTTT.

V is TRBV9 and J is TRBJ2-7; D might be TRBD1 (6 bases). Germline lookup yields CDR1 SGDLS and CDR2 YYNGEE. CDR3 size: 13 residues. V dropped 0 bases and J dropped 6 bases, with 10 bases sitting between them. CDR3 residues: CASSVVTQGEQYF. The CDR3, as DNA: TGTGCCAGCAGCGTAGTGACACAGGGCGAGCAGTACTTC.

The rearrangement joins TRBV12-5 to TRBJ2-3; no firm D call. This CDR3 has 13 amino acids. Germline loops: CDR1 LGHNT, CDR2 FRNRAP. V lost 10 bases to trimming and J lost 2 bases, with 13 bases between them. This CDR3 reads CATAPPNTDTQYF. The CDR3 DNA reads as TGTGCTACAGCCCCTCCGAACACAGATACGCAGTATTTT.

The chain is built from TRBV29-1 and TRBJ2-5, with 10 bases that match TRBD1. The CDR3 totals 13 residues. Germline CDR1 reads SQVTM; CDR2 reads ANQGSEA. After removal of 6 bases from V and 5 bases from J, the junction contained 6 bases not matched to a gene. The CDR3 loop reads CSVGQGRAETQYF. DNA for the CDR3: TGCAGCGTGGGACAGGGGCGGGCGGAGACCCAGTACTTC.

This clone was detected only once. In DNA, the CDR3 is TGTGCCAGCAGCTTGGGGACGTACGAGCAGTACTTC. Its translation: CASSLGTYEQYF. The chain couples TRBV5-8 to TRBJ2-7; no definite D call. The CDR3 is made up of 12 amino acids. Germline V lookup: CDR1 SGHTS, CDR2 YDEGEE. The V end was cut by 0 bases, the J end by 4 bases, with 5 bases between.

The V gene is TRBV27, the J gene TRBJ2-5, with TRBD2 matching over 9 bases. The CDR3 has 15 residues. Trimming at V came to 3 bases and at J to 5 bases, leaving 7 bases not matched to a gene. Germline assignment: CDR1 MNHEY and CDR2 SMNVEV (reference sequence). The CDR3 nucleotides read TGTGCCAGCAGTTTGTCGGGTCTAGCGGGGGAGACCCAGTACTTC. It translates to CASSLSGLAGETQYF.

This clone has only a few counts. V is TRBV2 and J is TRBJ1-1; the match to TRBD1 covers 8 bases. Per the germline V gene, CDR1 is SNHLY and CDR2 is FYNNEI. After removal of 3 bases from V and 3 bases from J, the junction contained 9 bases not matched to a gene. This CDR3 has 16 amino acids. CDR3 coding DNA: TGTGCCAGCAGTGATCGGACAGGGCAGTGGGACACTGAAGCTTTCTTT. The encoded protein is CASSDRTGQWDTEAFF.

The CDR3 nucleotides are TGTGCCAGCAGCTTAGTTGGAAACACCATATATTTT. Translation: CASSLVGNTIYF. The chain recombines TRBV7-2 with TRBJ1-3; no clear D gene. This CDR3 contains 12 residues. V lost 1 base, J lost 3 bases, and 1 base lay in between. Germline CDR1 and CDR2: SGHTA and FQGNSA.

This chain connects TRBV6-5 to TRBJ1-1; D gene unclear. CDR3 length equals 11 residues. Trimming left V 5 bases short and J 2 bases short, with 3 bases between. Germline V gene data show CDR1 as MNHEY and CDR2 as SVGAGI. CDR3 DNA sequence: TGTGCCAGCAGTGGAAACACTGAAGCTTTCTTT. As protein: CASSGNTEAFF.

V and J are TRBV4-3 and TRBJ2-2; 8 bases are shared with TRBD2. Germline CDR1 LGHNA, CDR2 YSLEER. The CDR3 sequence is 15 residues long. V lost 1 base to trimming and J lost 5 bases; unmatched junction nucleotides: 3. The CDR3 DNA sequence: TGCGCCAGCAGCCAAGTGGCGGGGGGTACCGGGGAGCTGTTTTTT. Amino acid sequence: CASSQVAGGTGELFF.

The chain uses TRBV9 and TRBJ2-5; D could derive from TRBD1 or TRBD2 (5 bases each). Deletions cut 4 bases from V and 5 bases from J, with 12 bases between. The CDR3 loop spans 13 amino acids. CDR1 is SGDLS and CDR2 is YYNGEE in the germline V gene. The CDR3 DNA sequence: TGTGCCAGCAGCTCCCGGGGCGGTGAGACCCAGTACTTC. Amino acid sequence: CASSSRGGETQYF.

The genes are TRBV5-1 and TRBJ2-7, with TRBD2 matching 10 bases. Germline CDR1 reads SGHRS; CDR2 reads YFSETQ. The J segment lost 3 bases and the V segment lost 4 bases, leaving 7 bases of the junction unmatched. The CDR3 extends over 15 amino acids. This CDR3 reads CASSGGLANYYEQYF. CDR3 DNA: TGCGCCAGCAGCGGGGGACTAGCGAATTACTACGAGCAGTACTTC.

The chain uses TRBV10-3 and TRBJ2-3; D is unresolved. Trimming removed 2 bases at V and 0 bases at J, with 3 bases between. This CDR3 spans 13 amino acids. CDR1 is ENHRY, CDR2 SYGVKD, per germline. CDR3 in amino acids: CAISEGSTDTQYF. CDR3 DNA: TGTGCCATCAGTGAGGGTAGCACAGATACGCAGTATTTT.